This T cell receptor (beta chain) is from a study of spatial heterogeneity in lung cancer. Looking at the study overall: Each distinct TCR and UMI combination averaged more than ten appearances in raw reads.

This clonotype is judged medium-sized. This CDR3 contains 18 residues. The ends lost 3 bases at V and 5 bases at J; junction bases unmatched: 11. Germline V lookup: CDR1 MDHEN, CDR2 SYDVKM. Time point defined: sample taken at primary tumor resection. The donors were about 67 patients with non-small cell lung cancer that was early-stage and untreated. Material for sequencing was whole RNA from tumor, nontumor lung or frozen PBMC, left unsorted. TCRdb fed the 5' RACE reads into MiXCR, producing one record per CDR3 protein. The sample yields under 4,000 distinct CDR3 sequences, approximately 2.7% seen once.

This sequence joins TRBV28 and TRBJ1-5; 12 bases agree with TRBD1. The clonotype comes from a female donor with early-stage non-small cell lung cancer. The specimen was normal lung tissue next to the tumor, collected at surgery. The CDR3 loop reads CASSLLGQGAGGHQPQHF. The CDR3 DNA follows: TGTGCCAGCAGTTTGTTGGGACAGGGGGCTGGGGGTCATCAGCCCCAGCATTTT.